This paragraph covers one TCR beta chain sequence. The antigen is undetermined. Assay: immunoSEQ multiplex PCR; the TCRdb copy retains only in-frame clones and omits some. The profile covers under 600,000 clones, with 95% to 97% appearing a single time and under 0.065% taken by the ten largest. The data are from a study of shared clonotypes between healthy human individuals. Trimming stripped 4 bases from V and 9 bases from J, with 10 bases between. Germline V lookup: CDR1 ENHRY, CDR2 SYGVKD. CDR3 length: 12 residues. Study-level points and caveats: Clonotype sharing across donors was expected to vary with sequencing depth.

Recent acute infections and vaccinations were absent in the healthy HIV-negative adult donors. CD45RA+ naive and CD45RA-negative memory subsets were separated from CD4+ cells. Material: naive CD4+ T cells sorted from blood. Subset denoted: CD45RA+ positively selected. The clonotype comes from a woman between 25 and 40 years old in good health. V gene TRBV10-3 combines with J gene TRBJ1-5; D unresolved. This CDR3 is CAISVEGSPQHF. The CDR3 coding sequence is TGTGCCATCAGTGTCGAGGGCTCGCCCCAGCATTTT.